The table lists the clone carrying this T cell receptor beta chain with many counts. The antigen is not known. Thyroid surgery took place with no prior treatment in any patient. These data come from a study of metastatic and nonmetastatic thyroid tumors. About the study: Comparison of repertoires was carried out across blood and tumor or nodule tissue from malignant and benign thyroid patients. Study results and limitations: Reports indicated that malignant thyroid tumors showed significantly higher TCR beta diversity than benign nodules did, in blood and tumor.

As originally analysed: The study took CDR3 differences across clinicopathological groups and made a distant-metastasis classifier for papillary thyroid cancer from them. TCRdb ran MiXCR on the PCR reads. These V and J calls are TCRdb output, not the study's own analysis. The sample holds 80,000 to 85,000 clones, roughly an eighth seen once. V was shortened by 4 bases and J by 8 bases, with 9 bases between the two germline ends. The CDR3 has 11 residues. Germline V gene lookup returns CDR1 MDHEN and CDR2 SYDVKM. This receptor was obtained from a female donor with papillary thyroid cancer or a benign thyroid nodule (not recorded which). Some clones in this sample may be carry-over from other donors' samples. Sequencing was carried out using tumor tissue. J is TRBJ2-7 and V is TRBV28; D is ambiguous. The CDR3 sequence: CASSSHNQQYF. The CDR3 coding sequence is TGTGCCAGCAGTTCTCACAACCAGCAGTACTTC.